The rows below give T cell receptor delta chains drawn from one sample of a study of Vδ1+ human thymocytes. TCRdb reanalysed the multiplex PCR reads with CATT. This sample has 70,000 to 90,000 delta-chain clones, with roughly a third found just once. Sequenced: Vdelta1+ gamma-delta thymocytes from the thymus. These receptors all come from a boy younger than two who had congenital heart surgery. The CDR3 runs from the conserved cysteine through the conserved F or W. Fields, in order: J gene, V gene, CDR3 protein.

J gene: TRDJ1
V gene: TRDV1
CDR3 protein: CALGERSSSYWGIHTDKLIF

J gene: TRDJ1
V gene: TRDV1
CDR3 protein: CALGELKDKLIF

J gene: TRDJ1
V gene: TRDV1
CDR3 protein: CALGELWLPSRWGSWDTDKLIF

J gene: TRDJ1
V gene: TRDV1
CDR3 protein: CALGESGLGDHWGIRRYTDKLIF

J gene: TRDJ1
V gene: TRDV2
CDR3 protein: CACDVLKADKLIF

J gene: TRDJ1
V gene: TRDV1
CDR3 protein: CALGKQIRPSLISGGLYTDKLIF

J gene: TRDJ1
V gene: TRDV1
CDR3 protein: CALGEVGIRAKLIF

J gene: TRDJ1
V gene: TRDV1
CDR3 protein: CALGELPRGPYTDKLIF

J gene: TRDJ1
V gene: TRDV1
CDR3 protein: CALGGPAFLLVLFDKLIF

J gene: TRDJ1
V gene: TRDV1
CDR3 protein: CALGECPFPSPAYDWGIGYTDKLIF

J gene: TRDJ1
V gene: TRDV2
CDR3 protein: CAWDTGGHLNPYTDKLIF

J gene: TRDJ1
V gene: TRDV1
CDR3 protein: CALGDLPRTGLDEYTDKLIF